This entry lists 27 T cell receptor beta chains sequenced from one sample in a study of blood T cells in healthy people across ages. The second PCR ran roughly 6 to 11 cycles with a sample-barcoded 5' primer and J-beta primers. TCRdb re-derived calls from the 5' RACE reads in MiXCR, one entry per CDR3 protein. This repertoire shows about 780,000 distinct CDR3 sequences, 20% to 30% found once; its top ten account for 3%. These same data were also listed under a study on T cells of mothers and their children.

Input material: blood. The source is a boy under 18 in good health.

V gene TRBV20-1 combines with J gene TRBJ2-5; 15 nucleotides match TRBD2. V trimming: 5 bases; J trimming: 2 bases; junction bases outside the gene matches: 9. The CDR3 has 17 amino acids. In germline, CDR1 is DFQATT, CDR2 SNEGSKA (reference sequence). The CDR3 loop reads CSARQIGLAGGQETQYF. CDR3 bases: TGCAGTGCTCGCCAAATCGGACTAGCGGGGGGGCAAGAGACCCAGTACTTC.

V and J are TRBV12-5 and TRBJ1-2, with 7 bases identical to TRBD1. The CDR3 is made up of 14 amino acids. The V segment lost 1 base and the J segment 5 bases; nucleotides outside the gene matches: 4. Germline CDR1 is LGHNT and CDR2 is FRNRAP. This CDR3 is CASGLETGTYGYTF. In DNA form, the CDR3 reads TGTGCTAGTGGTTTGGAGACAGGGACTTATGGCTACACCTTC.

The chain recombines TRBV4-2 with TRBJ1-1, with no clear D. This CDR3 region has 13 residues. The germline V gene has CDR1 LGHNA and CDR2 YNFKEQ. V lost 4 bases and J 8 bases, leaving 14 bases between the germline ends. The CDR3 nucleotides read TGTGCCAGCAGCCGCCCCCCGGGCATCGAAGCTTTCTTT. It encodes CASSRPPGIEAFF.

This chain connects TRBV4-2 to TRBJ2-1; D call uncertain. V was trimmed by 0 bases and J by 1 base, leaving 10 bases between them. This CDR3 is built from 16 residues. The germline gives CDR1 LGHNA, CDR2 YNFKEQ. The CDR3, as DNA: TGTGCCAGCAGCCAAGATCGGAGTTTATCCTACAATGAGCAGTTCTTC. Amino acids: CASSQDRSLSYNEQFF.

This sequence joins TRBV12-3 or TRBV12-4 and TRBJ2-3; D is possibly TRBD2 (6 bases). Trimming shortened V by 3 bases and J by 6 bases, and 10 bases separated the two germline ends. The CDR3 is 13 amino acids. The CDR3 is CASSLSAGDTQYF. DNA for the CDR3: TGTGCCAGCAGTTTGTCGGCGGGGGATACGCAGTATTTT.

The table lists this clonotype with a count of one. This sequence joins TRBV9 and TRBJ2-7, with D perhaps TRBD2 (5 bases). The V and J ends lost 4 bases and 6 bases respectively, with 11 bases between them. Germline assignment: CDR1 SGDLS and CDR2 YYNGEE. The CDR3 consists of 12 residues. The CDR3 spells CASSLPGFEQYF. The DNA of the CDR3 is TGTGCCAGCAGCTTACCGGGATTCGAGCAGTACTTC.

The rearrangement uses TRBV2 and TRBJ2-7; D could derive from TRBD1 or TRBD2 (5 bases each). The CDR3 runs 15 residues. The germline V gene encodes CDR1 SNHLY and CDR2 FYNNEI. Trimming removed 1 base at V and 6 bases at J, with 16 bases between. The CDR3 DNA reads TGTGCCAGCAGTGAAGGGGGCGCGGGCTTAGGCGAGCAGTACTTC. Protein sequence: CASSEGGAGLGEQYF.

The chain links TRBV5-1 to TRBJ1-6; possible D gene TRBD1, 5 bases. The CDR3 spans 15 residues. The V and J ends lost 2 bases and 5 bases respectively, with 11 bases between them. Germline CDR1 and CDR2: SGHRS and YFSETQ. CDR3 sequence reads: CASSFDGANNSPLHF. DNA for the CDR3: TGCGCCAGCAGCTTCGACGGGGCCAATAATTCACCCCTCCACTTT.

The chain recombines TRBV19 with TRBJ2-4; 10 bases match TRBD1. V gave up 4 bases and J gave up 3 bases; unmatched junction bases: 6. CDR3 length equals 16 residues. CDR1 is LNHDA and CDR2 is SQIVND in the germline V gene (reference sequence). CDR3 amino acids: CASSRRGTGDKNIQYF. CDR3 coding DNA: TGTGCCAGTAGTAGGCGAGGGACAGGGGACAAAAACATTCAGTACTTC.

The chain recombines TRBV29-1 with TRBJ1-3; TRBD1 matches at 9 bases. The germline gives CDR1 SQVTM, CDR2 ANQGSEA. V lost 7 bases and J lost 3; bases outside the gene matches: 7. The CDR3 consists of 14 residues. The CDR3 is CSAATGGGGNTIYF. The CDR3 DNA follows: TGCAGCGCCGCAACAGGGGGCGGTGGAAACACCATATATTTT.

In its sample, this clonotype was seen many times. V is TRBV5-1 and J is TRBJ2-5; possibly TRBD2 for D (7 bases). The CDR3 consists of 15 residues. Germline values: CDR1 SGHRS, CDR2 YFSETQ. V lost 0 bases and J lost 4, with 13 bases in between. The CDR3 region is CASSLAGGWGETQYF. CDR3 bases: TGCGCCAGCAGCTTGGCGGGGGGCTGGGGAGAGACCCAGTACTTC. Combining the CDR3 with reference TRBV5-1 and TRBJ2-5 gives the whole variable domain KAGVTQTPRYLIKTRGQQVTLSCSPISGHRSVSWYQQTPGQGLQFLFEYFSETQRNKGNFPGRFSGRQFSNSRSEMNVSTLELGDSALYLCASSLAGGWGETQYFGPGTRLLVL.

This clonotype was counted between two and nine times. V gene TRBV4-2 combines with J gene TRBJ2-3; 13 bases map to TRBD2. The germline V gene has CDR1 LGHNA and CDR2 YNFKEQ. V lost 0 bases and J lost 0; bases outside the gene matches: 3. The CDR3 runs to 18 residues. The CDR3, as DNA: TGTGCCAGCAGCCAAGATACTAGCGGGGGGGCTAGCACAGATACGCAGTATTTT. Protein sequence: CASSQDTSGGASTDTQYF.

The chain uses TRBV5-1 and TRBJ2-3; D may be TRBD1 (5 bases). The CDR3 spans 16 residues. The germline gives CDR1 SGHRS, CDR2 YFSETQ. The V end lost 0 bases, the J end lost 0 bases, and 11 bases lay between the germline ends. The CDR3 DNA is TGCGCCAGCAGCTTGGGGACAACCGCTAGCACAGATACGCAGTATTTT. Protein: CASSLGTTASTDTQYF.

In its sample, this clonotype was seen a few times. This chain links TRBV5-1 with TRBJ2-3, with TRBD2 identical over 11 bases. This CDR3 is 17 amino acids long. CDR1 is SGHRS and CDR2 is YFSETQ in the germline V gene. V lost 4 bases to trimming and J lost 2 bases; unmatched junction nucleotides: 9. The DNA of the CDR3 is TGCGCCAGCAGCGAGCCTAGCGGGGGGTATATCACAGATACGCAGTATTTT. Its protein product is CASSEPSGGYITDTQYF.

This sequence joins TRBV20-1 and TRBJ2-5; 14 bases are a match to TRBD2. Losses at the gene ends were 3 bases for V and 5 bases for J; bases not matched to a gene: 8. This CDR3 is built from 16 residues. Germline lookup yields CDR1 DFQATT and CDR2 SNEGSKA (reference sequence). Written as DNA, the CDR3 is TGCAGTGCTAGGACTAGCGGGGGGGCCGTTAAGGAGACCCAGTACTTC. It specifies CSARTSGGAVKETQYF.

Notes on this clonotype: This may be a read error: a much more frequent sequence differs by one nucleotide. V and J are TRBV7-9 and TRBJ2-1, with TRBD2 identical over 9 bases. The CDR3 is 16 amino acids. CDR1 and CDR2 from the germline V gene are SEHNR and FQNEAQ (reference sequence). The ends lost 1 base at V and 2 bases at J; junction bases unmatched: 3. Written as DNA, the CDR3 is TGTGCCAGCAGCTTAGACGGCGGGGGGGCCTACAATGAGCAGTTCTTC. This encodes CASSLDGGGAYNEQFF.

The CDR3 region is CASSRTPTSGAYEQYF. The CDR3, as DNA: TGTGCCAGTAGCCGGACCCCCACTAGCGGGGCCTACGAGCAGTACTTC. The gene calls are TRBV19 and TRBJ2-7; TRBD2 matches at 10 bases. J gave up 2 bases and V 6 bases, and 10 bases lay outside the gene matches. CDR1 LNHDA and CDR2 SQIVND come from the germline V gene (reference sequence). The CDR3 totals 16 residues.

V gene TRBV7-9 combines with J gene TRBJ1-1; no definite D call. Germline loops: CDR1 SEHNR, CDR2 FQNEAQ (reference sequence). Trimming shortened V by 1 base and J by 10 bases, and 10 bases separated the two germline ends. This CDR3 is built from 12 residues. This CDR3 reads CASSLEMNGAFF. The CDR3 DNA follows: TGTGCCAGCAGCTTAGAGATGAACGGAGCTTTCTTT.

This clonotype has only a few counts. The CDR3 is CASSFEGAYYGYTF. CDR3 DNA sequence: TGTGCCAGCAGTTTCGAGGGGGCCTACTATGGCTACACCTTC. The chain is built from TRBV12-3 or TRBV12-4 and TRBJ1-2; 7 bases align to TRBD1. The CDR3 loop spans 14 amino acids. Trimming at V came to 3 bases and at J to 3 bases, leaving 4 bases not matched to a gene.

This clonotype has a handful of counts. This chain uses TRBV12-3 or TRBV12-4 with TRBJ2-7; D perhaps matches TRBD2 (5 bases). CDR3 length equals 13 residues. The ends were cut back, 2 bases at V and 2 bases at J, with 7 bases in the middle. The CDR3 loop is CASSLYGAYEQYF. The CDR3 bases are TGTGCCAGCAGTTTATACGGGGCCTACGAGCAGTACTTC.

The rearrangement joins TRBV12-3 or TRBV12-4 to TRBJ2-7; 8 bases align to TRBD2. CDR3 size: 13 residues. Losses at the gene ends were 5 bases for V and 7 bases for J; bases not matched to a gene: 7. CDR3 DNA sequence: TGTGCCAGCAGTCAAAGCGGGGGTGGGGAGCAGTACTTC. Translation: CASSQSGGGEQYF.

The chain has TRBV20-1 and TRBJ1-5; TRBD1 aligns across 9 bases. The J segment lost 1 base and the V segment lost 6 bases, leaving 10 bases of the junction unmatched. The V gene's germline CDR1 is DFQATT and CDR2 SNEGSKA (reference sequence). The CDR3 is 16 amino acids. CDR3 DNA: TGCAGTGCCAGCTTTCGACAGGGGGGGAGCAATCAGCCCCAGCATTTT. It is translated as CSASFRQGGSNQPQHF.

The chain combines TRBV5-5 with TRBJ2-2; D perhaps matches TRBD1 (6 bases). Germline values: CDR1 SGHKS, CDR2 YYEKEE (reference sequence). The CDR3 sequence is 16 residues long. Trimming shortened V by 0 bases and J by 6 bases, and 15 bases separated the two germline ends. CDR3 sequence (DNA): TGTGCCAGCAGCTTGGCCCGACAGGCCGTCCCCGGGGAGCTGTTTTTT. It codes for CASSLARQAVPGELFF.

This chain uses TRBV7-9 with TRBJ1-4; D may be TRBD1 (6 bases). The length of the CDR3 is 15 residues. Germline assignment: CDR1 SEHNR and CDR2 FQNEAQ (reference sequence). V gave up 2 bases and J gave up 7 bases, with 14 bases separating them. For the CDR3, the DNA is TGTGCCAGCAGCTTATCCCCCGAGGGGGGTGAAAAACTGTTTTTT. Protein product: CASSLSPEGGEKLFF.

This clonotype was observed a handful of times. The V call is TRBV7-9, the J call TRBJ2-5, with 7 positions matching TRBD1. This CDR3 contains 16 residues. Germline lookup yields CDR1 SEHNR and CDR2 FQNEAQ (reference sequence). Unmatched junction bases numbered 7, after V lost 2 bases and J lost 1 base. The CDR3 spells CASSLRVGGFQETQYF. The CDR3 DNA sequence: TGTGCCAGCAGCTTACGAGTAGGGGGCTTCCAAGAGACCCAGTACTTC.

This clonotype has only a few counts. The V call is TRBV9, the J call TRBJ2-1, with a weak D call TRBD1 (6 bases). The V and J ends lost 0 bases and 2 bases respectively, with 12 bases between them. The CDR3 sequence is 16 residues long. The V gene's germline CDR1 is SGDLS and CDR2 YYNGEE. The CDR3 nucleotides are TGTGCCAGCAGCGTAGTGTCGCAGGGGCCCTACAATGAGCAGTTCTTC. It translates to CASSVVSQGPYNEQFF.

Regarding this clonotype: At one end the junction does not follow the germline gene, possibly because of a read error. The V and J genes are TRBV2 and TRBJ1-4; no clear D. This CDR3 region has 16 residues. From germline, CDR1 is SNHLY and CDR2 FYNNEI. DNA of the CDR3: TGTGCCTGCAGTGACGACCTCCCGACCCGGCTAAGGAAACTGTTTTTT. Its protein product is CACSDDLPTRLRKLFF. The whole variable domain, remainder taken from reference TRBV2 and TRBJ1-4, is EPEVTQTPSHQVTQMGQEVILRCVPISNHLYFYWYRQILGQKVEFLVSFYNNEISEKSEIFDDQFSVERPDGSNFTLKIRSTKLEDSAMYFCACSDDLPTRLRKLFFGSGTQLSVL.